This TCR beta chain was documented in a study of control samples from healthy donors and cancer patients. The germline CDR1 and CDR2 sequences are SGDLS and YYNGEE. V shed 3 bases and J shed 3 bases, with 7 bases lying between them. There are 13 residues in the CDR3. Sequencing was performed with immunoSEQ multiplex PCR; in TCRdb, only in-frame clones are kept and a portion is missing. This table holds approximately 85,000 clones, around 90% found once. This chain links TRBV9 with TRBJ2-1; maybe TRBD2 (6 bases). The TCR was taken from an older woman in good health. Sequenced: blood. CDR3: CASSARDYNEQFF. In nucleotides, the CDR3 is TGTGCCAGCAGCGCGCGGGACTACAATGAGCAGTTCTTC. The entire variable domain, with the rest obtained from reference TRBV9 and TRBJ2-1, is as follows: DSGVTQTPKHLITATGQRVTLRCSPRSGDLSVYWYQQSLDQGLQFLIQYYNGEERAKGNILERFSAQQFPDLHSELNLSSLELGDSALYFCASSARDYNEQFFGPGTRLTVL.